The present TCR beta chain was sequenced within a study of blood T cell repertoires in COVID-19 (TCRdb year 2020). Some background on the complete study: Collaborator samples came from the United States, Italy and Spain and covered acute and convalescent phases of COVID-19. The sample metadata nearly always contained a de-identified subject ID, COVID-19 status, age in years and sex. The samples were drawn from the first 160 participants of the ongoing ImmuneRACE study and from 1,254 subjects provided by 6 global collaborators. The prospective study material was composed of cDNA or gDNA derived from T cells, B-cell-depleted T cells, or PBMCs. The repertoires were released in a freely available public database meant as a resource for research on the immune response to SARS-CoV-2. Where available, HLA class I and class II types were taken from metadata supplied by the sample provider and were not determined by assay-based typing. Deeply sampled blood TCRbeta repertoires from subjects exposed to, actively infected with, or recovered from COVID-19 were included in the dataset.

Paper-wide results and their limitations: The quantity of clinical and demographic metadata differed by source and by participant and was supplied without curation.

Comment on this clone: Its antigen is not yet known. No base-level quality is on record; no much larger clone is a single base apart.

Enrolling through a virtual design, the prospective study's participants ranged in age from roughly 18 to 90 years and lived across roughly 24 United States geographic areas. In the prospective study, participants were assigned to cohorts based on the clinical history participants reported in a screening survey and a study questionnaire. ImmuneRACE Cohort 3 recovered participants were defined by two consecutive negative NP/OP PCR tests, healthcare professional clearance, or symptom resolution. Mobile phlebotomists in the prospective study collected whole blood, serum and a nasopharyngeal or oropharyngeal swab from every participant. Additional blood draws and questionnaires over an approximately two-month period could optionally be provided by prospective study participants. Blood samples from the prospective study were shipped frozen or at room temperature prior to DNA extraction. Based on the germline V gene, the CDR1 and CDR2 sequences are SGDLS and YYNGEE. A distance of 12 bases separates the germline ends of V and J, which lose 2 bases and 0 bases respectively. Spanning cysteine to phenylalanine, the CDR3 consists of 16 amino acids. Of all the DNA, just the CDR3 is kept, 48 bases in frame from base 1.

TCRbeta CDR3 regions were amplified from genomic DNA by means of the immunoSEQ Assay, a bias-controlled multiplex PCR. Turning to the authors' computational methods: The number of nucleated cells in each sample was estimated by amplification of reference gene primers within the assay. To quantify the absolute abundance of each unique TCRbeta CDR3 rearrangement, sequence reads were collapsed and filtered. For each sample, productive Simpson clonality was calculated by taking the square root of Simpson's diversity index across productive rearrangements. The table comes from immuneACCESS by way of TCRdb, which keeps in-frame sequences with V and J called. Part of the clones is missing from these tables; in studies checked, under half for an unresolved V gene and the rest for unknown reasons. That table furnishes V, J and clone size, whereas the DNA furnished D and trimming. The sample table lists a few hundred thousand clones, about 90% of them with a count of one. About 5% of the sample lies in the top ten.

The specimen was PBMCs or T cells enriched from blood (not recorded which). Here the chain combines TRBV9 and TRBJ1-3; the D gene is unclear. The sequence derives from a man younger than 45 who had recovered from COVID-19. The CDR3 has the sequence CASSVLAASSGNTIYF. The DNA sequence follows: TGTGCCAGCAGCGTGTTGGCGGCTAGCTCTGGAAACACCATATATTTT.